Here is one T cell receptor (beta chain) with its context. The antigen is unknown. This specimen comes from a study of cytomegalovirus exposure and HLA in healthy donors. Findings of the study overall: Another analysis was done later, and it associated roughly 15,000 TCR beta sequences with HLA alleles at 0.05 false discovery rate. A previous analysis found most TCR beta V segments productive roughly 87% or roughly 30% of the time. Rare sequences made up most TCRs, while some public TCRs were found in many donors.

The study ran its PCR with 60 Vbeta and 13 Jbeta primers. Some clones are missing from TCRdb's copy, which holds only in-frame ones; the method was immunoSEQ multiplex PCR. Found here are approximately 79,000 clones, 60% to 85% of them singletons; the top ten hold 5.5%. Input material: PBMCs. The receptor was isolated from a male donor in good health and CMV-seropositive.

CDR3 DNA sequence: TGTGCCAGCAGCTTAAGGACTAGCGGGGGGGTATACGAGCAGTACTTC. Its protein product is CASSLRTSGGVYEQYF. This sequence joins TRBV7-8 and TRBJ2-7, with TRBD2 matching over 15 bases. This CDR3 is built from 16 residues. The J segment lost 4 bases and the V segment lost 2 bases, leaving 3 bases of the junction unmatched. Per the germline V gene, CDR1 is SGHVS and CDR2 is FQNEAQ.